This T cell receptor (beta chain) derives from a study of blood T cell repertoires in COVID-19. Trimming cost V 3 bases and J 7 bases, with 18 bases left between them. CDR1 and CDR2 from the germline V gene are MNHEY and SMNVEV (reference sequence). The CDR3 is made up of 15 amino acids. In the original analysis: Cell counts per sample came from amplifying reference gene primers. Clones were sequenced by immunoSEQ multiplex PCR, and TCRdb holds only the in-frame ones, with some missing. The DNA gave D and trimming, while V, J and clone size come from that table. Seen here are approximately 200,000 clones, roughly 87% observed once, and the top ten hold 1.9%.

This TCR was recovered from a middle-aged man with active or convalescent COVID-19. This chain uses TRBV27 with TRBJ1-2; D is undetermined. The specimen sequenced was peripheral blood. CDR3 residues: CASSFSGPYFGGYTF. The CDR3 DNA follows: TGTGCCAGCAGTTTCTCGGGTCCTTACTTTGGTGGCTACACCTTC.